The following is a TCR beta chain sequence with its context. Its specificity is unknown. TCRdb analysed the 5' RACE reads with MiXCR anew, one entry per CDR3 protein. Among a few hundred thousand distinct CDR3 sequences listed, roughly 18% were seen once. This sample was included in a study of identical twins. General study findings and limits: The more abundant beta clonotypes in cord blood had fewer insertions, and memory repertoires did not show this.

The specimen sequenced was naive T cells sorted from blood. The origin of this receptor is a man in his fifties or sixties in good health.

DNA of the CDR3: TGCAGTGCCCTTCGGACAGGAGAGTACGAGCAGTACTTC. The encoded protein is CSALRTGEYEQYF. V usage is TRBV20-1 and J usage is TRBJ2-7; 7 bases are a match to TRBD1. The CDR3 spans 13 residues. The germline V gene has CDR1 DFQATT and CDR2 SNEGSKA (reference sequence). J was trimmed by 4 bases and V by 6 bases; bases with no gene match: 9.